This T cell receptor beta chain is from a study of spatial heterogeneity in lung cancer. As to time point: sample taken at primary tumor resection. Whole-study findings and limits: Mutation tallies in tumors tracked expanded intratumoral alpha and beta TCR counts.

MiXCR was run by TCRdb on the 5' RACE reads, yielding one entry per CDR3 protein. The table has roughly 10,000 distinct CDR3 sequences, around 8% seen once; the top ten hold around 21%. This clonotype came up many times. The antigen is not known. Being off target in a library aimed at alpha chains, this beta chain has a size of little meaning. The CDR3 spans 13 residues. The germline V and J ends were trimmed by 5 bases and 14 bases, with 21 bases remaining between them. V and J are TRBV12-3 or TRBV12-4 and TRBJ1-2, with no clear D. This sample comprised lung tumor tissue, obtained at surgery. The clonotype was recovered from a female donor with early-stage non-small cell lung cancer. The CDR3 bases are TGTGCCAGCAGTGCCCAAAGCGGGCGCGTTCCTACCTTC. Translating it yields CASSAQSGRVPTF.